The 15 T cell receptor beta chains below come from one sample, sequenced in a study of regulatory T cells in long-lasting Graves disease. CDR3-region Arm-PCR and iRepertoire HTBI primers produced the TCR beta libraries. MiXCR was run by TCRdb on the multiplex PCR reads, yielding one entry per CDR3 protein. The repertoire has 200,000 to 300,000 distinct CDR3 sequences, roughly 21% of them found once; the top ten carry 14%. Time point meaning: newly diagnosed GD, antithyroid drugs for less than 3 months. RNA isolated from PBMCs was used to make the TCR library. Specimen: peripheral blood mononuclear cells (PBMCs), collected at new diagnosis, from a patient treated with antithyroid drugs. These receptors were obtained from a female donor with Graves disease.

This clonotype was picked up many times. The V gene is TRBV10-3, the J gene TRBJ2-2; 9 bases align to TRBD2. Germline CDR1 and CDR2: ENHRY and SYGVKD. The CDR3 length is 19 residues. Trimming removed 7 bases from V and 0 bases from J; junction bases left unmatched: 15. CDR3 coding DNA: TGTGCCATCACGGATTCTCAAGCGGGGGGCCTATCGAACACCGGGGAGCTGTTTTTT. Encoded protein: CAITDSQAGGLSNTGELFF.

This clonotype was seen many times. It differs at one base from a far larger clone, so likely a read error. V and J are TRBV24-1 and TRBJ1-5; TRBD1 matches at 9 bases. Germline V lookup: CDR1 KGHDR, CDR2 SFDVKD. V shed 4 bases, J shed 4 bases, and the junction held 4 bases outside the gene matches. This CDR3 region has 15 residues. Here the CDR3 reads CATSERQGENQPQHF. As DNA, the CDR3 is TGTGCCACCAGTGAGCGACAGGGGGAGAATCAGCCCCAGCATTTT.

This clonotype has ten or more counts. The CDR3 nucleotides read TGTGCCAGCAGGCCGGGACAGGGGGCTGCAGGCACCGGGGAGCTGTTTTTT. Translation gives CASRPGQGAAGTGELFF. The chain uses TRBV6-1 and TRBJ2-2, with 12 nucleotides matching TRBD1. V lost 6 bases to trimming and J lost 4 bases; unmatched junction nucleotides: 9. Germline assignment: CDR1 MNHNS and CDR2 SASEGT. This CDR3 is 17 amino acids long.

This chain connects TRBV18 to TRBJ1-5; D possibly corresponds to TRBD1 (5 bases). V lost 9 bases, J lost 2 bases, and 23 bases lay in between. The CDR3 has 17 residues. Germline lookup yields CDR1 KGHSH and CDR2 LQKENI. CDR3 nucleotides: TGTGCCAGGGACCTCGATGTGGAGGGGAGAGGCAATCAGCCCCAGCATTTT. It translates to CARDLDVEGRGNQPQHF.

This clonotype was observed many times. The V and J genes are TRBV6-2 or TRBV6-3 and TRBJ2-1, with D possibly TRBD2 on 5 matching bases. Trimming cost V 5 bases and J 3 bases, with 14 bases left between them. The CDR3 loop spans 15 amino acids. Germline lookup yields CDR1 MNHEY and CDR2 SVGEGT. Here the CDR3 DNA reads TGTGCCAGCAGTGCCGGTGGGAGATTCTACAATGAGCAGTTCTTC. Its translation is CASSAGGRFYNEQFF.

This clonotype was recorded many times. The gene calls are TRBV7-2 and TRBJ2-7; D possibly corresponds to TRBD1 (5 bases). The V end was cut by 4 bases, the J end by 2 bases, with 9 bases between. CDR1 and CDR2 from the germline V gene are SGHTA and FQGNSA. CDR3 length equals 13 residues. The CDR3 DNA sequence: TGTGCCAGCAGCTCCCGCAGGGCCTACGAGCAGTACTTC. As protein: CASSSRRAYEQYF.

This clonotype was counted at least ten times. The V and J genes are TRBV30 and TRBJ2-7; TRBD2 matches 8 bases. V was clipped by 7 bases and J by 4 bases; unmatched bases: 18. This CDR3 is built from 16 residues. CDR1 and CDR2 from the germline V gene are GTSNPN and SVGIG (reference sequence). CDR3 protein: CASTSGTSVRGYEQYF. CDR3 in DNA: TGTGCCTCCACCTCCGGGACTAGTGTCAGAGGTTACGAGCAGTACTTC.

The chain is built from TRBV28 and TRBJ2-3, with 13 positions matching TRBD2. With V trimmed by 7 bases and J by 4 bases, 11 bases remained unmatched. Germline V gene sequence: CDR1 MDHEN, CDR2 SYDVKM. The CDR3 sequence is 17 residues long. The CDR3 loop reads CASMGPRLAGGADTQYF. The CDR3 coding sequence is TGTGCCAGCATGGGGCCGCGACTAGCGGGGGGCGCAGATACGCAGTATTTT. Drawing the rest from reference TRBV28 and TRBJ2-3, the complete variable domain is DVKVTQSSRYLVKRTGEKVFLECVQDMDHENMFWYRQDPGLGLRLIYFSYDVKMKEKGDIPEGYSVSREKKERFSLILESASTNQTSMYLCASMGPRLAGGADTQYFGPGTRLTVL.

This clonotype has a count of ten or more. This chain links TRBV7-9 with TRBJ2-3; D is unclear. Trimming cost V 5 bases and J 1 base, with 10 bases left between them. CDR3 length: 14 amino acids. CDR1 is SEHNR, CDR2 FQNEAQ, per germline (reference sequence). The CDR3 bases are TGTGCCAGCAGCCCTCGAAGCCGCACAGATACGCAGTATTTT. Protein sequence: CASSPRSRTDTQYF.

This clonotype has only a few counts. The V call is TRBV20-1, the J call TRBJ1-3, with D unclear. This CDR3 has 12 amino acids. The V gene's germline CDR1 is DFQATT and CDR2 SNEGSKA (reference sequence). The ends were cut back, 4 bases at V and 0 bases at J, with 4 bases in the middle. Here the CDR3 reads CSATSSGNTIYF. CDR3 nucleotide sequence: TGCAGTGCTACGAGCTCTGGAAACACCATATATTTT.

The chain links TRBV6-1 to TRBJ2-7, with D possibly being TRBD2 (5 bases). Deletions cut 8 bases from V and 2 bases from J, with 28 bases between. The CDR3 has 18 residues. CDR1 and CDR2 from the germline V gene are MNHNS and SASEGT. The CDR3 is CASARGPGKGALPYEQYF. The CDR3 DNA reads TGTGCCAGCGCCCGAGGGCCCGGGAAAGGAGCCCTTCCCTACGAGCAGTACTTC.

CDR3 in DNA: TGTGCCAGCAGGGGTCAGGAGAACACCGGGGAGCTGTTTTTT. Encoded protein: CASRGQENTGELFF. The chain is built from TRBV2 and TRBJ2-2; no definite D call. The CDR3 loop spans 14 amino acids. Germline CDR1 SNHLY, CDR2 FYNNEI. Trimming took off 6 bases at V and 1 base at J, with 9 bases between the two ends.

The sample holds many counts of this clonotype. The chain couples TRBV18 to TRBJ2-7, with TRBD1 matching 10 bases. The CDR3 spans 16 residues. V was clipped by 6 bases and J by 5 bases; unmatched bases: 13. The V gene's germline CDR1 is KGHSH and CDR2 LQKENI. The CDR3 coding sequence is TGTGCCAGCTCCGGGACAGGGGTTTTGCTTGTGGACGAGCAGTACTTC. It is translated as CASSGTGVLLVDEQYF.

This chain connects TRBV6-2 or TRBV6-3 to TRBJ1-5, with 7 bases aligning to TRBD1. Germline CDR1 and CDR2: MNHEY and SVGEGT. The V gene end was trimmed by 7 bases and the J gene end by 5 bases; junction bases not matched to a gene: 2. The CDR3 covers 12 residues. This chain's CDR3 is CASKGGDQPQHF. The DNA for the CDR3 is TGTGCCAGCAAAGGGGGCGATCAGCCCCAGCATTTT.

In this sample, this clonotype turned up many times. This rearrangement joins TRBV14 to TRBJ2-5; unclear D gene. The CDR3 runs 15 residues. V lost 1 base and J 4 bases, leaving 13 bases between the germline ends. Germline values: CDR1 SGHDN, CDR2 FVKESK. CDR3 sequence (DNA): TGTGCCAGCAGCCAAGCTCAGGTTTTCGGAGAGACCCAGTACTTC. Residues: CASSQAQVFGETQYF.